The 23 T cell receptor beta chains reported below all come from one sample, sequenced in a study of T cell changes during pregnancy in multiple sclerosis. Measured with immunoSEQ multiplex PCR; TCRdb has only the in-frame clones, and not every one. The data contain around 54,000 clones, nearly 95% of them singletons. This specimen consisted of CD4+ T cells from peripheral blood mononuclear cells, obtained after pregnancy. Every receptor here comes from a female donor in good health, enrolled as a control in a pregnancy study.

The chain couples TRBV15 to TRBJ1-5; 7 bases match TRBD1. The V and J ends lost 5 bases and 1 base, in that order; junction bases with no gene match: 2. The CDR3 is 14 residues long. Germline assignment: CDR1 LNHNV and CDR2 YYDKDF (reference sequence). The CDR3: CATSLTGSNQPQHF. CDR3 bases: TGTGCCACCAGCTTGACAGGGAGCAATCAGCCCCAGCATTTT. Complete variable domain (other parts from reference TRBV15 and TRBJ1-5): DAMVIQNPRYQVTQFGKPVTLSCSQTLNHNVMYWYQQKSSQAPKLLFHYYDKDFNNEADTPDNFQSRRPNTSFCFLDIRSPGLGDTAMYLCATSLTGSNQPQHFGDGTRLSIL.

The chain has TRBV30 and TRBJ1-6; 7 nucleotides agree with TRBD1. The CDR3 totals 13 residues. CDR1 is GTSNPN and CDR2 is SVGIG in the germline V gene (reference sequence). The trim removed 3 bases at V and 7 bases at J, leaving 3 bases unmatched. This CDR3 reads CAWSGQANSPLHF. CDR3 nucleotide sequence: TGTGCCTGGAGCGGACAGGCAAATTCACCCCTCCACTTT.

The chain links TRBV6-6 to TRBJ2-5; D is possibly TRBD1 (7 bases). Per the germline V gene, CDR1 is MNHNY and CDR2 is SVGAGI (reference sequence). V was shortened by 2 bases and J by 7 bases, with 20 bases between the two germline ends. The CDR3 is 16 residues long. The CDR3 sequence: CASSYERRGPQGTQYF. The CDR3 nucleotides read TGTGCCAGCAGTTACGAGAGGAGGGGGCCCCAGGGGACCCAGTACTTC.

The chain is built from TRBV6-5 and TRBJ2-7; unclear D gene. Deletions cut 5 bases from V and 4 bases from J, with 9 bases between. This CDR3 is 12 amino acids long. Germline V lookup: CDR1 MNHEY, CDR2 SVGAGI. This CDR3 is CASSPRSYEQYF. Written as DNA, the CDR3 is TGTGCCAGCAGTCCCCGTAGTTACGAGCAGTACTTC.

This sequence joins TRBV7-2 and TRBJ1-1; no reliable D call. Germline assignment: CDR1 SGHTA and CDR2 FQGNSA. The CDR3 loop spans 13 amino acids. Trimming left V 1 base short and J 7 bases short, with 10 bases between. This CDR3 reads CASSLDPYVEAFF. Written as DNA, the CDR3 is TGTGCCAGCAGCTTAGATCCGTATGTTGAAGCTTTCTTT.

The CDR3 loop is CASSKEASGTYNEQFF. For the CDR3, the DNA is TGTGCCAGCAGCAAAGAGGCTAGCGGTACATACAATGAGCAGTTCTTC. This chain connects TRBV21-1 to TRBJ2-1; the table gives TRBD2 as D, unverified against the DNA. TRBV21-1 is tagged as a pseudogene. There are 16 residues in the CDR3.

The gene calls are TRBV6-1 and TRBJ1-4; a possible D gene is TRBD1 (6 bases). The germline V and J ends were trimmed by 4 bases and 5 bases, with 14 bases remaining between them. The CDR3 runs to 15 residues. CDR1 is MNHNS and CDR2 is SASEGT in the germline V gene. CDR3 amino acids: CASSVFRDTNEKLFF. CDR3 in DNA: TGTGCCAGCAGTGTATTCCGGGACACGAATGAAAAACTGTTTTTT.

The chain links TRBV5-1 to TRBJ2-2, with D possibly matching TRBD2 (5 bases). The CDR3 is made up of 15 amino acids. The ends were cut back, 4 bases at V and 7 bases at J, with 17 bases in the middle. Germline V gene data show CDR1 as SGHRS and CDR2 as YFSETQ. The CDR3 region is CASSLRRGNDGELFF. In nucleotides, the CDR3 is TGCGCCAGCAGCCTCCGACGGGGTAATGACGGGGAGCTGTTTTTT.

V usage is TRBV5-1 and J usage is TRBJ2-2; a weak D match, TRBD1 (6 bases). Between the trimmed V and J ends, which lost 4 bases and 3 bases, there was a span of 13 bases. The CDR3 is 15 amino acids. Germline values: CDR1 SGHRS, CDR2 YFSETQ. For the CDR3, the DNA is TGCGCCAGCAGCCCAACAGGACAGTACACCGGGGAGCTGTTTTTT. This sequence encodes CASSPTGQYTGELFF.

The chain joins TRBV10-3 to TRBJ2-1, with a weak D call TRBD1 (6 bases). The ends were cut back, 10 bases at V and 3 bases at J, with 16 bases in the middle. This CDR3 spans 14 amino acids. Germline lookup yields CDR1 ENHRY and CDR2 SYGVKD. CDR3 region: CATWDNHYYNEQFF. As DNA, the CDR3 is TGTGCCACTTGGGACAACCACTACTACAATGAGCAGTTCTTC.

This CDR3 is CASTHGLGGNVLTF. CDR3 DNA: TGTGCCAGCACCCACGGGCTCGGAGGCAACGTCCTGACTTTC. This sequence joins TRBV6-6 and TRBJ2-6; the D gene is possibly TRBD2 (5 bases). The V and J ends lost 7 bases and 9 bases respectively, with 16 bases between them. CDR3 length equals 14 residues. Looked up from germline, CDR1 is MNHNY and CDR2 is SVGAGI (reference sequence).

This clone occurred once. V usage is TRBV19 and J usage is TRBJ2-1; 14 positions match TRBD2. The germline CDR1 and CDR2 sequences are LNHDA and SQIVND (reference sequence). J gave up 15 bases and V 1 base, and 8 bases lay outside the gene matches. CDR3 length: 15 amino acids. CDR3 residues: CASSIGGLAGVQRFF. The DNA for the CDR3 is TGTGCCAGTAGTATAGGGGGACTAGCGGGGGTACAGAGGTTCTTC.

This clone appeared a single time. The V and J genes are TRBV5-3 and TRBJ1-2; D remains unclear. TRBV5-3 is marked as an open reading frame, function uncertain. Deletions cut 3 bases from V and 0 bases from J, with 15 bases between. This CDR3 region has 16 residues. The CDR3 DNA reads TGTGCCAGAAGCTCCGGAAAGGAGATTCCTAACTATGGCTACACCTTC. It yields the protein CARSSGKEIPNYGYTF.

V is TRBV9 and J is TRBJ2-3, with TRBD2 identical over 9 bases. In germline, CDR1 is SGDLS, CDR2 YYNGEE. V shed 4 bases, J shed 6 bases, and the junction held 9 bases outside the gene matches. The CDR3 has 15 amino acids. The CDR3: CASSPRGGGEDTQYF. DNA for the CDR3: TGTGCCAGCAGCCCCCGGGGCGGGGGGGAGGATACGCAGTATTTT.

V usage is TRBV29-1 and J usage is TRBJ2-2; TRBD2 matches at 7 bases. The CDR3 runs 17 residues. Germline trimming cut 6 bases from V and 4 bases from J; bases unmatched to any gene: 17. The germline V gene has CDR1 SQVTM and CDR2 ANQGSEA. The CDR3 DNA is TGCAGCGTGGGGTCGGAGGCTAGCGGTTTGGTCACCGGGGAGCTGTTTTTT. Protein: CSVGSEASGLVTGELFF.

This chain joins TRBV6-1 and TRBJ1-1; no clear D. This CDR3 has 14 residues. Germline V lookup: CDR1 MNHNS, CDR2 SASEGT. Between the trimmed V and J ends, which lost 0 bases and 6 bases, there was a span of 11 bases. Here the CDR3 DNA reads TGTGCCAGCAGTGAAGCGCTTCCGGGGTCTGAAGCTTTCTTT. Translation: CASSEALPGSEAFF.

This chain links TRBV29-1 with TRBJ1-2; 9 nucleotides line up with TRBD1. With V trimmed by 4 bases and J by 6 bases, 3 bases remained unmatched. CDR3 length: 12 residues. CDR1 and CDR2 from the germline V gene are SQVTM and ANQGSEA. CDR3 sequence reads: CSVADRGDGYTF. CDR3 bases: TGCAGCGTTGCTGACAGGGGGGATGGCTACACCTTC.

J is TRBJ2-2 and V is TRBV5-1; D is unclear. The CDR3 runs to 12 residues. Trimming removed 0 bases from V and 7 bases from J, with 4 bases in between. Germline CDR1 is SGHRS and CDR2 is YFSETQ. The CDR3 protein is CASSLGHGELFF. CDR3 nucleotides: TGCGCCAGCAGCTTGGGTCACGGGGAGCTGTTTTTT.

CDR3 sequence reads: CASSLFPRQGLSGANVLTF. The DNA for the CDR3 is TGTGCCAGCAGCTTATTCCCTAGACAGGGGCTCTCTGGGGCCAACGTCCTGACTTTC. The chain recombines TRBV7-2 with TRBJ2-6; TRBD1 matches 8 bases. V dropped 2 bases and J dropped 0; count of bases not matched to a gene: 9. The germline V gene encodes CDR1 SGHTA and CDR2 FQGNSA. This CDR3 spans 19 amino acids.

V gene TRBV28 combines with J gene TRBJ1-4; 8 nucleotides match TRBD1. Unmatched junction bases numbered 5, after V lost 5 bases and J lost 6 bases. CDR3 size: 14 residues. Germline assignment: CDR1 MDHEN and CDR2 SYDVKM. The CDR3 spells CASSRTGIDEKLFF. The DNA for the CDR3 is TGTGCCAGCAGTAGGACAGGGATAGATGAAAAACTGTTTTTT.

V usage is TRBV7-6 and J usage is TRBJ1-4; D is possibly TRBD1 (6 bases). Trimming took 5 bases from V and 8 from J, leaving 15 bases between them. CDR3 length: 14 amino acids. CDR1 is SGHVS, CDR2 FNYEAQ, per germline. The CDR3 reads CASSHTGLREKLFF. DNA for the CDR3: TGTGCCAGCAGCCATACAGGGTTGAGGGAAAAACTGTTTTTT.

The chain carries TRBV7-9 and TRBJ1-5; D gene unclear. The V and J ends lost 2 bases and 1 base respectively, with 9 bases between them. CDR1 and CDR2 (germline): SEHNR, FQNEAQ (reference sequence). The CDR3 length is 15 residues. CDR3 residues: CASSLIGFSNQPQHF. Here the CDR3 DNA reads TGTGCCAGCAGCTTAATCGGGTTCAGCAATCAGCCCCAGCATTTT.

This chain uses TRBV19 with TRBJ1-4; the D is unclear. The V end was cut by 7 bases, the J end by 4 bases, with 10 bases between. The germline gives CDR1 LNHDA, CDR2 SQIVND (reference sequence). This CDR3 spans 13 amino acids. In DNA form, the CDR3 reads TGTGCCAGTAAGGCACCTAGTAATGAAAAACTGTTTTTT. Translating it yields CASKAPSNEKLFF.